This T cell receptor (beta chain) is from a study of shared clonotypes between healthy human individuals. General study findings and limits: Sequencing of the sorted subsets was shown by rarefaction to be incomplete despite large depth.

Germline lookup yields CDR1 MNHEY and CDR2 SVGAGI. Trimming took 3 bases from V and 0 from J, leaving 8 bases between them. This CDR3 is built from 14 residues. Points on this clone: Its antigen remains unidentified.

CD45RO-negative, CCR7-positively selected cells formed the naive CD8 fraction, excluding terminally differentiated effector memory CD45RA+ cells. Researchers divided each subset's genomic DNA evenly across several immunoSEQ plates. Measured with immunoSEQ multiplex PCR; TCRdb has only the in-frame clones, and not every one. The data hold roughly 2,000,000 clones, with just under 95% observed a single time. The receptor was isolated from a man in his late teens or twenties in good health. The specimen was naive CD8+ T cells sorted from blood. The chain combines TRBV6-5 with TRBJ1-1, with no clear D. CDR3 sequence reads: CASSYGQVNTEAFF. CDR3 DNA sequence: TGTGCCAGCAGTTATGGTCAGGTGAACACTGAAGCTTTCTTT.